This TCR beta chain was identified during a study of PD-1 blockade in classical Hodgkin lymphoma. Assay: immunoSEQ multiplex PCR; the TCRdb copy retains only in-frame clones and omits some. The sample carries roughly 50,000 clones, around 80% recorded once. This CDR3 has 15 residues. The V and J ends lost 1 base and 4 bases respectively, with 13 bases between them. CDR1 KGHSH and CDR2 LQKENI come from the germline V gene. Each patient relapsed following autologous stem cell transplantation, and prior brentuximab vedotin exposure differed. This clone was counted once. The V and J genes are TRBV18 and TRBJ1-1; D possibly corresponds to TRBD1 (5 bases). The receptor comes from a human donor with classical Hodgkin lymphoma. Material: peripheral blood mononuclear cells (PBMCs), obtained before the second cycle of nivolumab. The CDR3: CASSPRAGGATEAFF. The CDR3 DNA is TGTGCCAGCTCACCACGTGCGGGTGGGGCCACTGAAGCTTTCTTT.